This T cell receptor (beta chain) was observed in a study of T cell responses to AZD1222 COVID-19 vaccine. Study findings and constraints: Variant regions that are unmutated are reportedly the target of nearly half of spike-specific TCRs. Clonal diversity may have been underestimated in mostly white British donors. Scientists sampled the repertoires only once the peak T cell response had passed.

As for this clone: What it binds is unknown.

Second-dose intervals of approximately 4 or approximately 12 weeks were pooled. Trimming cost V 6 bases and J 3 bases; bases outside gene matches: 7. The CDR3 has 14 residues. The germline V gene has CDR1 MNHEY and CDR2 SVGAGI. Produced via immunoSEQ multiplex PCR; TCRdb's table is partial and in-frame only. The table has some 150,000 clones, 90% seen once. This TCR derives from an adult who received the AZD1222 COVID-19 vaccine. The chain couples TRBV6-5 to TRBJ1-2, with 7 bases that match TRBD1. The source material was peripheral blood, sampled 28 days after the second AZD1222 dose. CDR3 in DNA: TGTGCCAGCAGCCAGATTACAGGGGACTATGGCTACACCTTC. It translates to CASSQITGDYGYTF.